This is a list of T cell receptor beta chains from one sample in a study of cytomegalovirus exposure and HLA in healthy donors. TCRdb keeps only in-frame clones here, not all; method: immunoSEQ multiplex PCR. The data contain 100,000 to 150,000 clones, around four fifths of them singletons. The sample was PBMCs. The receptors originated from a man younger than 40 in good health and CMV-seropositive. Both conserved end residues are part of each CDR3. D genes are given only for firm matches. Not every row has a clone size; where given, it reads once, few, many or a size class.

d_call	j_call	clone_size	v_call	cdr3_aa	cdr3_nt
.	TRBJ2-3	.	TRBV9	CASSASSTDTQYF	TGTGCCAGCAGCGCCTCTAGCACAGATACGCAGTATTTT
.	TRBJ2-5	.	TRBV27	CASSYDRRETQYF	TGTGCCAGCAGCTACGACAGGAGGGAGACCCAGTACTTC
.	TRBJ2-5	.	TRBV29-1	CSVEDRDTNMGETQYF	TGCAGCGTTGAAGATCGGGACACCAATATGGGAGAGACCCAGTACTTC
TRBD2	TRBJ2-7	.	TRBV27	CASSSDVGLASYEQYF	TGTGCCAGCAGTTCCGATGTGGGACTAGCTTCCTACGAGCAGTACTTC
.	TRBJ2-1	.	TRBV28	CASRLATGYNEQFF	TGTGCCAGCAGACTGGCCACAGGGTACAATGAGCAGTTCTTC
TRBD2	TRBJ2-5	.	TRBV4-2	CASSLVAGGGGETQYF	TGTGCCAGCAGCCTCGTAGCGGGAGGAGGGGGAGAGACCCAGTACTTC
TRBD1	TRBJ2-1	.	TRBV19	CASSISQGAYNEQFF	TGTGCCAGTAGTATCTCCCAGGGGGCCTACAATGAGCAGTTCTTC
.	TRBJ2-5	few	TRBV9	CASSVGAIYQETQYF	TGTGCCAGCAGCGTAGGAGCGATCTACCAAGAGACCCAGTACTTC
TRBD2	TRBJ2-7	.	TRBV6-1	CARRRETGNEQYF	TGTGCCAGAAGGCGGGAGACCGGCAACGAGCAGTACTTC
.	TRBJ2-1	.	TRBV2	CASKWESTSYNEQFF	TGTGCCAGCAAGTGGGAGTCCACCTCCTACAATGAGCAGTTCTTC
.	TRBJ2-7	.	TRBV19	CASSINRVPYEQYF	TGTGCCAGTAGCATAAACAGGGTCCCCTACGAGCAGTACTTC
.	TRBJ1-2	.	TRBV10-3	CAISEFGGGYYGYTF	TGTGCCATCAGTGAGTTCGGGGGGGGATATTATGGCTACACCTTC
TRBD2	TRBJ2-3	.	TRBV6-1	CASRRRENEAQYF	TGTGCCAGCAGGCGGCGGGAGAACGAGGCGCAGTATTTT
TRBD1	TRBJ1-1	.	TRBV7-2	CASTYSGQGGEAFF	TGTGCCAGCACCTATTCTGGACAGGGAGGTGAAGCTTTCTTT
TRBD2	TRBJ2-7	.	TRBV29-1	CSASTSGASYEQYF	TGCAGCGCTTCGACTAGCGGAGCCTCCTACGAGCAGTACTTC
TRBD2	TRBJ2-2	once	TRBV10-1	CASSASGSRELFF	TGCGCCAGCAGTGCCAGCGGGAGTAGGGAGCTGTTTTTT
.	TRBJ2-7	.	TRBV29-1	CSVAETASYEQYF	TGCAGCGTTGCGGAGACAGCGTCCTACGAGCAGTACTTC
TRBD1	TRBJ1-4	.	TRBV4-3	CASSKNGQGSEKLFF	TGCGCCAGCAGCAAGAACGGACAGGGGAGTGAAAAACTGTTTTTT
TRBD2	TRBJ2-5	.	TRBV27	CASSLSRGLAGEETQYF	TGTGCCAGCAGTTTATCTCGTGGGCTAGCGGGAGAAGAGACCCAGTACTTC
.	TRBJ2-5	.	TRBV7-3	CASSLTGDPIETQYF	TGTGCCAGCAGCTTAACGGGAGACCCTATCGAGACCCAGTACTTC
TRBD1	TRBJ1-2	.	TRBV18	CASSLDRDAYGYTF	TGTGCCAGCTCACTTGACAGGGACGCCTATGGCTACACCTTC
TRBD1	TRBJ2-7	.	TRBV6-5	CASSRGTGGYGQYF	TGTGCCAGCAGTCGCGGGACAGGGGGTTACGGGCAGTACTTC
TRBD2	TRBJ2-2	.	TRBV5-5	CASSRQGLAGGSTGELFF	TGTGCCAGCAGCCGCCAGGGACTAGCGGGAGGCAGCACCGGGGAGCTGTTTTTT
.	TRBJ1-2	.	TRBV2	CASSEGGVSYGYTF	TGTGCCAGCAGTGAAGGGGGAGTTTCCTATGGCTACACCTTC
.	TRBJ1-1	.	TRBV6-5	CASSYQTGGNTEAFF	TGTGCCAGCAGTTACCAGACAGGCGGGAACACTGAAGCTTTCTTT
.	TRBJ2-5	.	TRBV6-1	CASSELGVGQETQYF	TGTGCCAGCAGTGAATTAGGGGTAGGACAAGAGACCCAGTACTTC
.	TRBJ2-7	.	TRBV11-2	CASSQGTTRAHEQYF	TGTGCCAGCAGCCAAGGGACAACCAGAGCCCACGAGCAGTACTTC
TRBD2	TRBJ2-1	.	TRBV29-1	CSVGLAGYEQFF	TGCAGCGTGGGACTAGCGGGATATGAGCAGTTCTTC
TRBD2	TRBJ2-1	.	TRBV9	CASSVAWGGEQFF	TGTGCCAGCAGCGTAGCGTGGGGGGGTGAGCAGTTCTTC
TRBD2	TRBJ2-7	.	TRBV27	CASSERERYSYEQYF	TGTGCCAGCAGTGAGCGGGAGCGATACTCCTACGAGCAGTACTTC
.	TRBJ2-5	.	TRBV7-9	CASSLVLETQYF	TGTGCCAGCAGCTTAGTCTTGGAGACCCAGTACTTC
.	TRBJ1-2	.	TRBV29-1	CVSRGTGGSYGYTF	TGCGTTTCACGCGGGACTGGGGGATCGTATGGCTACACCTTC
.	TRBJ1-2	few	TRBV9	CASSPLGAANTF	TGTGCCAGCAGCCCCCTAGGGGCGGCCAATACCTTC
TRBD1	TRBJ1-2	.	TRBV6-5	CASSYNTRGGAYGYTF	TGTGCCAGCAGTTATAATACTAGAGGGGGCGCTTATGGCTACACCTTC
TRBD1	TRBJ1-4	.	TRBV10-3	CAIGQGRGEKLFF	TGTGCCATCGGACAGGGCCGGGGTGAAAAACTGTTTTTT
TRBD2	TRBJ2-2	once	TRBV27	CASSLSPSGSTGELFF	TGTGCCAGCAGTTTATCGCCTAGCGGGAGCACCGGGGAGCTGTTTTTT
TRBD2	TRBJ2-7	.	TRBV5-1	CASSDTGLAGWDGLGYEQYF	TGCGCCAGCAGCGATACGGGACTAGCGGGATGGGACGGCTTGGGCTACGAGCAGTACTTC
.	TRBJ2-1	once	TRBV29-1	CSVGGGPSYNEQFF	TGCAGCGTGGGGGGGGGCCCTTCCTACAATGAGCAGTTCTTC
.	TRBJ1-1	.	TRBV4-3	CASSQGPGDERNTEAFF	TGCGCCAGCAGCCAAGGTCCAGGTGATGAGAGAAACACTGAAGCTTTCTTT
.	TRBJ2-7	.	TRBV5-1	CASSLRGTFTYEQYF	TGCGCCAGCAGCTTGAGGGGAACTTTTACCTACGAGCAGTACTTC
.	TRBJ2-3	few	TRBV9	CASSAGGETTDTQYF	TGTGCCAGCAGCGCAGGAGGGGAGACCACAGATACGCAGTATTTT
TRBD1	TRBJ1-4	.	TRBV5-1	CASSLGQGSEKLFF	TGCGCCAGCAGCTTGGGACAGGGAAGCGAAAAACTGTTTTTT
TRBD2	TRBJ2-1	.	TRBV5-4	CASRNLAGLGEQFF	TGTGCCAGCAGGAACCTAGCGGGTCTCGGGGAGCAGTTCTTC
.	TRBJ2-1	.	TRBV19	CASSKVGSNEQFF	TGTGCCAGTAGCAAGGTGGGCAGCAATGAGCAGTTCTTC
TRBD2	TRBJ2-3	once	TRBV27	CASSNGLAGGDTQYF	TGTGCCAGCAGTAACGGACTAGCGGGAGGGGATACGCAGTATTTT
.	TRBJ1-2	.	TRBV2	CASYLISYGYTF	TGTGCCAGTTACCTTATCAGCTATGGCTACACCTTC
.	TRBJ2-7	.	TRBV5-4	CASSLAGTYEQYF	TGTGCCAGCAGCTTGGCGGGTACCTACGAGCAGTACTTC
.	TRBJ1-1	.	TRBV28	CASSAPGVWNTEAFF	TGTGCCAGCAGCGCTCCGGGAGTATGGAACACTGAAGCTTTCTTT
.	TRBJ2-7	.	TRBV9	CASSVGQLSYEQYF	TGTGCCAGCAGCGTGGGGCAGCTATCCTACGAGCAGTACTTC
TRBD2	TRBJ2-5	once	TRBV29-1	CSVPRGVRTQYF	TGCAGCGTACCTCGGGGGGTACGGACCCAGTACTTC
.	TRBJ2-2	.	TRBV30	CAWSVLNTGELFF	TGTGCCTGGAGTGTCCTGAACACCGGGGAGCTGTTTTTT
.	TRBJ1-5	.	TRBV2	CASSGGTSNQPQHF	TGTGCCAGCAGTGGAGGGACAAGCAATCAGCCCCAGCATTTT
TRBD2	TRBJ2-7	once	TRBV7-2	CASSFTSGPYEQYF	TGTGCCAGCAGCTTCACTAGCGGTCCCTACGAGCAGTACTTC